This T cell receptor beta chain was recovered during a study of patients and donors after allogeneic stem cell transplantation. TCRdb re-derived calls from the RT-PCR reads in MiXCR, one entry per CDR3 protein. The repertoire has hundreds of thousands of distinct CDR3 sequences, 16% of them found once; the top ten carry around 6.8%. Per the germline V gene, CDR1 is SGHVS and CDR2 is FQNEAQ. The length of the CDR3 is 15 residues. Losses at the gene ends were 5 bases for V and 0 bases for J; bases not matched to a gene: 5. The clonotype was recovered from a human donor who was either an allogeneic HSCT recipient or a stem cell or donor lymphocyte infusion donor (not recorded which). It is not recorded whose cells these are; they may come from a transplant donor. Material for sequencing was blood, either unsorted or a sorted T cell fraction (not recorded which). This chain uses TRBV7-8 with TRBJ1-1; 8 bases are shared with TRBD1. This CDR3 reads CASSEIQGVNTEAFF. As DNA, the CDR3 is TGTGCCAGCAGCGAGATACAGGGGGTGAACACTGAAGCTTTCTTT.